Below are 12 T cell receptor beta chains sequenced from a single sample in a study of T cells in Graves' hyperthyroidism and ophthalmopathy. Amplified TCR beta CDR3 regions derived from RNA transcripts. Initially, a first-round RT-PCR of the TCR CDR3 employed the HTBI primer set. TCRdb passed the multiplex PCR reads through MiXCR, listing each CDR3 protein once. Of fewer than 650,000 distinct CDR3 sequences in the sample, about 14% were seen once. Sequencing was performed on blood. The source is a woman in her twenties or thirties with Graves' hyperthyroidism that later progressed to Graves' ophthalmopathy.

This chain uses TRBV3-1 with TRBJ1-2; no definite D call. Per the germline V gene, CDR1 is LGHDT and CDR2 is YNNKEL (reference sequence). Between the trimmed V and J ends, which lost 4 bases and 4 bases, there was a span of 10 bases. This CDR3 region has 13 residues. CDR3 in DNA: TGTGCCAGCAGCCGGGAGGGAGGCTATGGCTACACCTTC. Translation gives CASSREGGYGYTF.

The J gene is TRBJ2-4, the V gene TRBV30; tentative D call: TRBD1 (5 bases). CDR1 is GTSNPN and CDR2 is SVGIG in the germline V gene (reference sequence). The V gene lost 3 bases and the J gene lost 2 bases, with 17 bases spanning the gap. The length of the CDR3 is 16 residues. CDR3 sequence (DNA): TGTGCCTGGAGGGTGAAGGGGTTGAAGACCAAAAACATTCAGTACTTC. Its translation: CAWRVKGLKTKNIQYF.

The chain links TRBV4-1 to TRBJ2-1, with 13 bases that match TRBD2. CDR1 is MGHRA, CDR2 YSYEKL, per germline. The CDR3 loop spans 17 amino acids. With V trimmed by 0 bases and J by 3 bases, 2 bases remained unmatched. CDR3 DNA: TGCGCCAGCAGCCAAGATCGGACTAGCGGGAGCTACAATGAGCAGTTCTTC. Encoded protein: CASSQDRTSGSYNEQFF.

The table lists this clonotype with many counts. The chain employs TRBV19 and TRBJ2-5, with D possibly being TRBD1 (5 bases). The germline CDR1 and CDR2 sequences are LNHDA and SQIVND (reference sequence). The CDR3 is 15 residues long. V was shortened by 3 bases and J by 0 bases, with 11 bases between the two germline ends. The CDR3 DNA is TGTGCCAGTAGTATCGGTAAGGGGCACCAAGAGACCCAGTACTTC. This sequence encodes CASSIGKGHQETQYF.

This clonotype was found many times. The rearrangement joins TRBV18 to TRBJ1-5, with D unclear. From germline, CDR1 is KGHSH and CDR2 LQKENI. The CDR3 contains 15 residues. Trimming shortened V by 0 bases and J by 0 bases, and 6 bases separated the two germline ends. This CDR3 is CASSPPGTSNQPQHF. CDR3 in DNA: TGTGCCAGCTCACCACCGGGCACTAGCAATCAGCCCCAGCATTTT. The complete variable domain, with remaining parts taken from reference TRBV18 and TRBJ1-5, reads NAGVMQNPRHLVRRRGQEARLRCSPMKGHSHVYWYRQLPEEGLKFMVYLQKENIIDESGMPKERFSAEFPKEGPSILRIQQVVRGDSAAYFCASSPPGTSNQPQHFGDGTRLSIL.

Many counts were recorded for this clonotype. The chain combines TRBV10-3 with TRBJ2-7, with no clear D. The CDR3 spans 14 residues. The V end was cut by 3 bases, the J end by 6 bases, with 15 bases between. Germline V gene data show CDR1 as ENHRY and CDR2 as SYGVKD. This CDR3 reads CAISERIPPTEQYF. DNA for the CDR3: TGTGCCATCAGTGAAAGGATTCCCCCTACCGAGCAGTACTTC.

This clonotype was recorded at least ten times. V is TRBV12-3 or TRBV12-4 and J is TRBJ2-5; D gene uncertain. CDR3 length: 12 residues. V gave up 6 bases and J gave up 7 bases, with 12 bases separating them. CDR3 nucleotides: TGTGCCAGCAGATGGGGTGGACGGACCCAGTACTTC. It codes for CASRWGGRTQYF.

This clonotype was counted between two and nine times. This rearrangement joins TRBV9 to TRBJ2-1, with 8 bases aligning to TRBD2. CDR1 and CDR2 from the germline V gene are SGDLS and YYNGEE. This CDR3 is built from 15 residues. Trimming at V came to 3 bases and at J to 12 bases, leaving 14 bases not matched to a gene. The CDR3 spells CASSDGGTSIPRQFF. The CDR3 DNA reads TGTGCCAGCAGCGACGGGGGGACTAGTATCCCTCGGCAGTTCTTC.

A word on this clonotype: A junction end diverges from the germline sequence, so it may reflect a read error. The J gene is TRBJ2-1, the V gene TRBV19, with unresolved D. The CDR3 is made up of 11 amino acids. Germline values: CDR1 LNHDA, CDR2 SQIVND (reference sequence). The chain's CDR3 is CASRTYNEQSF. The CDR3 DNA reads TGTGCCAGTAGGACCTACAATGAGCAGTCCTTC.

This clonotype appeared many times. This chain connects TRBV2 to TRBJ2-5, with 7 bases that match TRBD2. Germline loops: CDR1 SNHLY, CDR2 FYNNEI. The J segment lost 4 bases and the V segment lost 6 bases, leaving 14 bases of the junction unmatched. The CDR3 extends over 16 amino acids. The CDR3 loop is CASRHPLADLGETQYF. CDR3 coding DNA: TGTGCCAGCAGGCATCCTCTAGCGGACCTCGGAGAGACCCAGTACTTC.

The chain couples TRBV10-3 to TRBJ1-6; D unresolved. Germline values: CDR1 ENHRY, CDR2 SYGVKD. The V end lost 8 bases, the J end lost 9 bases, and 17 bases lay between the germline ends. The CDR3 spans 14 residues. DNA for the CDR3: TGTGCCATCGGCGGCGGGGAGCAGAGTTCACCCCTCCACTTT. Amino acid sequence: CAIGGGEQSSPLHF.

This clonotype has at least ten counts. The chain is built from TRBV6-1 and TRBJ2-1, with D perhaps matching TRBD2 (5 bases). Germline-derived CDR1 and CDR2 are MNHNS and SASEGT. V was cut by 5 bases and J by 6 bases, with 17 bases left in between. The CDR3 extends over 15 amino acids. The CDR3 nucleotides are TGTGCCAGCAGTTCCTCCGATGCCAGCGGCAATGAGCAGTTCTTC. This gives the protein CASSSSDASGNEQFF.